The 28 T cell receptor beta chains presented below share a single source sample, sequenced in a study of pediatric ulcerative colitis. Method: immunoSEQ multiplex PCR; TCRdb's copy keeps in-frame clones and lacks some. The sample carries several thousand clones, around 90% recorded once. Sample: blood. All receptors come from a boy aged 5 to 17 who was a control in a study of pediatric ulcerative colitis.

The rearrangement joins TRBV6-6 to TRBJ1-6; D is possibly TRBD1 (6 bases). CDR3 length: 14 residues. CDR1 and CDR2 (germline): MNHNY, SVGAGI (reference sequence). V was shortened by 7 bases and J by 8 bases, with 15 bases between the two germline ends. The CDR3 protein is CASTPGAGDSPLHF. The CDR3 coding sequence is TGTGCCAGCACCCCCGGGGCAGGGGATTCACCCCTCCACTTT.

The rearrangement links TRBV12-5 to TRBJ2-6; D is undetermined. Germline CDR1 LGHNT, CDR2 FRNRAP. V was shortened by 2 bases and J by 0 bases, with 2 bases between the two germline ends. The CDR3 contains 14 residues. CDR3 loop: CASGLNSGANVLTF. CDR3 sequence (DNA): TGTGCTAGTGGTTTGAACTCTGGGGCCAACGTCCTGACTTTC.

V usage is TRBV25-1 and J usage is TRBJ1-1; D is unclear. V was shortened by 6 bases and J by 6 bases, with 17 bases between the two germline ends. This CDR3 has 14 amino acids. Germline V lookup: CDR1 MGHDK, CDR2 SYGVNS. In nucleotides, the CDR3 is TGTGCCAGCAGGGCCCCAGCCCCCGGGGCTGAAGCTTTCTTT. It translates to CASRAPAPGAEAFF.

The CDR3 coding sequence is TGCGCCAGCAGCTTGCAAACAGGGGGGAACGAGCAGTACTTC. Protein sequence: CASSLQTGGNEQYF. The chain joins TRBV5-1 to TRBJ2-7, with 8 bases identical to TRBD1. This CDR3 comprises 14 residues. The germline gives CDR1 SGHRS, CDR2 YFSETQ. The V and J ends lost 1 base and 5 bases, in that order; junction bases with no gene match: 5.

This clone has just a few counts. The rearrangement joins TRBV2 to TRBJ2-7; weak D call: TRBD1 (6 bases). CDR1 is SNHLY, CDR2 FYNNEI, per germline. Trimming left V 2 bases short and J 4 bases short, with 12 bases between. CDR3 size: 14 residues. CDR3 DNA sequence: TGTGCCAGCAGTGAAACGAGACAGGATTACGAGCAGTACTTC. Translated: CASSETRQDYEQYF.

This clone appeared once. The CDR3 reads CASSESGTSPYNEQFF. CDR3 bases: TGTGCCAGCAGCGAGTCCGGGACTAGTCCCTACAATGAGCAGTTCTTC. The chain couples TRBV7-6 to TRBJ2-1; 8 nucleotides agree with TRBD2. Trimming at V came to 5 bases and at J to 2 bases, leaving 8 bases not matched to a gene. The CDR3 is made up of 16 amino acids. Per germline, CDR1 SGHVS and CDR2 FNYEAQ.

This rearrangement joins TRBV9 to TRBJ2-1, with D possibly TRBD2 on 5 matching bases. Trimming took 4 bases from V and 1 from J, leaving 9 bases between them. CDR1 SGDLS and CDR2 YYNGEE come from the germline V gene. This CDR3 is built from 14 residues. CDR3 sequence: CASSPRESYNEQFF. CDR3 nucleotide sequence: TGTGCCAGCAGCCCCCGGGAATCCTACAATGAGCAGTTCTTC. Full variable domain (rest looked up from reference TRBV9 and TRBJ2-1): DSGVTQTPKHLITATGQRVTLRCSPRSGDLSVYWYQQSLDQGLQFLIQYYNGEERAKGNILERFSAQQFPDLHSELNLSSLELGDSALYFCASSPRESYNEQFFGPGTRLTVL.

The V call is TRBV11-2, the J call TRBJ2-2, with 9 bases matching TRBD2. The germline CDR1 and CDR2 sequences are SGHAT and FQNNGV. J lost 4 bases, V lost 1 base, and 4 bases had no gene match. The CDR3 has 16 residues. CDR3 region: CASSLVGGRATGELFF. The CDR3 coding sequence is TGTGCCAGCAGCTTAGTCGGCGGGAGGGCCACCGGGGAGCTGTTTTTT.

The CDR3 here is CASSNLAGVRTDTQYF. For the CDR3, the DNA is TGTGCCAGTAGTAATCTAGCGGGAGTAAGGACAGATACGCAGTATTTT. The chain employs TRBV19 and TRBJ2-3; 10 positions agree with TRBD2. Trimming cost V 4 bases and J 3 bases; bases outside gene matches: 7. Germline values: CDR1 LNHDA, CDR2 SQIVND (reference sequence). CDR3 size: 16 residues.

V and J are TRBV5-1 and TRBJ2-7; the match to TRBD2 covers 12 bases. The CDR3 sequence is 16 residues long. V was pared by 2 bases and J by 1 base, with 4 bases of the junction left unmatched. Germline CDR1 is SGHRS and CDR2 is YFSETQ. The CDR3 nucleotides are TGCGCCAGCAGCTTTGTACTAGCGGGAGGATCCTACGAGCAGTACTTC. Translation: CASSFVLAGGSYEQYF. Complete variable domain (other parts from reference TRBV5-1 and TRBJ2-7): KAGVTQTPRYLIKTRGQQVTLSCSPISGHRSVSWYQQTPGQGLQFLFEYFSETQRNKGNFPGRFSGRQFSNSRSEMNVSTLELGDSALYLCASSFVLAGGSYEQYFGPGTRLTVT.

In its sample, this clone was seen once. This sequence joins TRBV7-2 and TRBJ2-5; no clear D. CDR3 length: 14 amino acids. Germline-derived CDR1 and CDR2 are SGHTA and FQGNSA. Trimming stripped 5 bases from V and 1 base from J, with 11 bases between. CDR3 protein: CASSPRTAQETQYF. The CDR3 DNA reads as TGTGCCAGCAGCCCGCGGACGGCCCAAGAGACCCAGTACTTC.

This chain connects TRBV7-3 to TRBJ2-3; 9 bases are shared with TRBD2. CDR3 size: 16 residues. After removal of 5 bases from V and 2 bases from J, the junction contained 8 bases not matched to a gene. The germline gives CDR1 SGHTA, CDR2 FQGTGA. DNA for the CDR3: TGTGCCAGCAGCCCACGTCTAGCGGGGCCCACAGATACGCAGTATTTT. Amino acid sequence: CASSPRLAGPTDTQYF.

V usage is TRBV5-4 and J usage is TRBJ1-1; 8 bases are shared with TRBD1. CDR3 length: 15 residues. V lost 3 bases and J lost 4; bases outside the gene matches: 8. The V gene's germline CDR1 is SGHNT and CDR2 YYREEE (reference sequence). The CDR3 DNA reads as TGTGCCAGCAGCTCAGATCGCAGGGGGCCCACTGAAGCTTTCTTT. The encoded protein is CASSSDRRGPTEAFF.

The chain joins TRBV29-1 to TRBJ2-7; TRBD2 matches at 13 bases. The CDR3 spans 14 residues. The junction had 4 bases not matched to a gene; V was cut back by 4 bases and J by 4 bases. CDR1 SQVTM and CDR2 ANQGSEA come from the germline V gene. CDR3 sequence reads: CSVGETSGRYEQYF. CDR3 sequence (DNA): TGCAGCGTTGGGGAGACTAGCGGGAGGTACGAGCAGTACTTC.

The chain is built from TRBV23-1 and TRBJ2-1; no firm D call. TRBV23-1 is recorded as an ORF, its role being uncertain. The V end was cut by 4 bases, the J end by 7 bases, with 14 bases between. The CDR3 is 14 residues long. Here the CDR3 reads CASSPRVPLNEQFF. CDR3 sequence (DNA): TGCGCCAGCAGTCCAAGGGTCCCCTTGAATGAGCAGTTCTTC.

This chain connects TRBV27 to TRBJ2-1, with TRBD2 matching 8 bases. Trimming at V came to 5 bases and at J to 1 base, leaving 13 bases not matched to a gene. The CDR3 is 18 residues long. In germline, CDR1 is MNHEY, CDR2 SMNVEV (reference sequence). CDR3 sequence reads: CASSATRTSRRSYNEQFF. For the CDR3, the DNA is TGTGCCAGCAGTGCCACCCGGACTAGCCGCAGGTCCTACAATGAGCAGTTCTTC.

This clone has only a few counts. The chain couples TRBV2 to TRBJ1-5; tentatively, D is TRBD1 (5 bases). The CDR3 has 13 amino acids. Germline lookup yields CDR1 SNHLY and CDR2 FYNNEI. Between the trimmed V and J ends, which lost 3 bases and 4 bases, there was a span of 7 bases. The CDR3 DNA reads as TGTGCCAGCAGTGAGGGGGTAAATCAGCCCCAGCATTTT. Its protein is CASSEGVNQPQHF.

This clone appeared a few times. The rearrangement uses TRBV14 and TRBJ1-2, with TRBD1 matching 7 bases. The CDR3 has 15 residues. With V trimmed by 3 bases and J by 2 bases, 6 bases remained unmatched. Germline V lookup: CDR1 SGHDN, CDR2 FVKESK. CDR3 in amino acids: CASSQSTDRNYGYTF. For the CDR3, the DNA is TGTGCCAGCAGCCAGTCAACGGACAGGAACTATGGCTACACCTTC.

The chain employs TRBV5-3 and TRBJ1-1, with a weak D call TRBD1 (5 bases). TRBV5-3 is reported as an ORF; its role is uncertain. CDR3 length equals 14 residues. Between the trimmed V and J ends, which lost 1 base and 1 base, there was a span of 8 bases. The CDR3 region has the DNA TGTGCCAGAAGCTTGCTGACAGCGAACACTGAAGCTTTCTTT. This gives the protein CARSLLTANTEAFF.

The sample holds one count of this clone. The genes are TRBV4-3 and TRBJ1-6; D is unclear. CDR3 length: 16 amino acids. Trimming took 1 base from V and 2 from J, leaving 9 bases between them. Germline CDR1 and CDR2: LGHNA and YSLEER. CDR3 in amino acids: CASSQARRPYNSPLHF. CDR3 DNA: TGCGCCAGCAGCCAAGCTCGACGGCCCTATAATTCACCCCTCCACTTT.

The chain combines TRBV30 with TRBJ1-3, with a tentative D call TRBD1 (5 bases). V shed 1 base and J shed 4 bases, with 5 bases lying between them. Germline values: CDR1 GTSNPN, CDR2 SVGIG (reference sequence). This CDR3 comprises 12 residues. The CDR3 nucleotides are TGTGCCTGGAGTGCAGGGGGAAACACCATATATTTT. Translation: CAWSAGGNTIYF.

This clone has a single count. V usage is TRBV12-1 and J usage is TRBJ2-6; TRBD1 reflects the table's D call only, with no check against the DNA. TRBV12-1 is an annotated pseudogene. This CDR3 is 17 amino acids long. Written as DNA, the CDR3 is TGTGCCAGCAGCTTATTCGATGTACAAAGTCGGGCCAACGTCCTGACTTTC. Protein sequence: CASSLFDVQSRANVLTF.

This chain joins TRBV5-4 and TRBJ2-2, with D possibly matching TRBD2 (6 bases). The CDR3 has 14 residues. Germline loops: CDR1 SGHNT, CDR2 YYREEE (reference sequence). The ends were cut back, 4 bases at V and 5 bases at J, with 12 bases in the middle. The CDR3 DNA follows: TGTGCCAGCAGCCGGGGGTTGGGTACCGGGGAGCTGTTTTTT. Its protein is CASSRGLGTGELFF.

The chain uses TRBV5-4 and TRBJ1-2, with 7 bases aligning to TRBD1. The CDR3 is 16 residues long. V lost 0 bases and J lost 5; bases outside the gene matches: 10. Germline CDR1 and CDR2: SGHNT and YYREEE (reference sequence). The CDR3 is CASSLGQGTSGYGYTF. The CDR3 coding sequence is TGTGCCAGCAGCTTGGGACAGGGAACATCTGGGTATGGCTACACCTTC. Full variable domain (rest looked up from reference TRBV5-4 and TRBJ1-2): ETGVTQSPTHLIKTRGQQVTLRCSSQSGHNTVSWYQQALGQGPQFIFQYYREEENGRGNFPPRFSGLQFPNYSSELNVNALELDDSALYLCASSLGQGTSGYGYTFGSGTRLTVV.

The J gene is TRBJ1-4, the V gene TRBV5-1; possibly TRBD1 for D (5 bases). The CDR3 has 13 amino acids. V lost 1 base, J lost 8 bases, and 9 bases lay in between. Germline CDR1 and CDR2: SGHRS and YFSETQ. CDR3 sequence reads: CASSLPQGEKLFF. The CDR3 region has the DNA TGCGCCAGCAGCTTGCCGCAGGGCGAAAAACTGTTTTTT. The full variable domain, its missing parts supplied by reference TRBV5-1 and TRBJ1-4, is KAGVTQTPRYLIKTRGQQVTLSCSPISGHRSVSWYQQTPGQGLQFLFEYFSETQRNKGNFPGRFSGRQFSNSRSEMNVSTLELGDSALYLCASSLPQGEKLFFGSGTQLSVL.

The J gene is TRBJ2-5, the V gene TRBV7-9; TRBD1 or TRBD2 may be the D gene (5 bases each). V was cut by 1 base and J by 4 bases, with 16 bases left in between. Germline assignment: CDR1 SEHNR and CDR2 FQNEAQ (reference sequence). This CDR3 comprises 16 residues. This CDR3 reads CASSLGGQGARETQYF. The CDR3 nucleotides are TGTGCCAGCAGCTTAGGAGGGCAGGGTGCCCGAGAGACCCAGTACTTC. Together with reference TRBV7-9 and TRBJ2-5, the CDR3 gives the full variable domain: DTGVSQNPRHKITKRGQNVTFRCDPISEHNRLYWYRQTLGQGPEFLTYFQNEAQLEKSRLLSDRFSAERPKGSFSTLEIQRTEQGDSAMYLCASSLGGQGARETQYFGPGTRLLVL.

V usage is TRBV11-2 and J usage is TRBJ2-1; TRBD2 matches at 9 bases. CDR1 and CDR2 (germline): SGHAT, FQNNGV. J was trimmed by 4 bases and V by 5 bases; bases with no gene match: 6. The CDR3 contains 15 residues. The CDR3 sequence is CASSPLAGRYNEQFF. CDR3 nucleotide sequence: TGTGCCAGCAGCCCACTAGCGGGTCGTTACAATGAGCAGTTCTTC.

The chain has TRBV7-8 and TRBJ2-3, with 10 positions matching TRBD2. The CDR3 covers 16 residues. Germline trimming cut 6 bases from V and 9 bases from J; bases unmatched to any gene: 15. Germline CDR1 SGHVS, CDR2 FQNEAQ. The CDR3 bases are TGTGCCAGCAGTCAAGACACGCTAGCGGGAGATGACACGCAGTATTTT. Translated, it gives CASSQDTLAGDDTQYF.